This T cell receptor beta chain was captured by sequencing in a study of blood T cell repertoires in COVID-19. The method was immunoSEQ multiplex PCR; TCRdb's version includes in-frame clones alone and lacks a portion of them. The sample records about 200,000 clones, more than 70% being singletons. The source is a man aged 18 to 29 with active or convalescent COVID-19. The sequencing input was peripheral blood.

The CDR3 loop is CAISLGGRETQYF. The DNA for the CDR3 is TGTGCCATCAGTTTGGGGGGACGAGAGACCCAGTACTTC. The rearrangement links TRBV10-3 to TRBJ2-5; the D gene is possibly TRBD2 (6 bases). The CDR3 is made up of 13 amino acids. CDR1 and CDR2 (germline): ENHRY, SYGVKD. V gave up 5 bases and J gave up 4 bases, with 11 bases separating them.